A selection of T cell receptor beta chains follows, all from one sample in a study of blood T cell repertoires in COVID-19. Clones were sequenced by immunoSEQ multiplex PCR, and TCRdb holds only the in-frame ones, with some missing. This sample has about 22,000 clones, with about 91% found just once. Sequenced material: peripheral blood. The receptors were sampled from a woman between 70 and 85 years old with active COVID-19. Both conserved end residues are part of each CDR3.

v_call cdr3_length cdr3_aa
TRBV10-3 13 CATKLGTAEKLFF
TRBV3-1/TRBV3-2 12 CASSPVNTEAFF
TRBV28 15 CASSTGSGLNSPLHF
TRBV6-5 16 CASSYLRGRGEETQYF
TRBV5-1 15 CASSLAGGLTDTQYF
TRBV18 16 CASSPPSTAGSHTQYF
TRBV6-1 16 CASSALVVAGPYEQYF
TRBV2 15 CASSEGTVSRDEQYF
TRBV18 13 CASSGREDGEQYF
TRBV14 18 CASSQDLRQDQSSYEQYF
TRBV4-2 14 CASSRGTTGYEQYF
TRBV6-5 13 CASSYWRDTEAFF
TRBV15 12 CATSRDFFEQYF
TRBV24-1 15 CATSDPRTGSIGYTF
TRBV28 12 CASGRGSYGYTF
TRBV18 13 CASSRTGLETQYF
TRBV19 13 CASRDSYNQPQHF
TRBV19 14 CASSIRGQLSEQFF
TRBV6-4 16 CASKETGTGNYNEQFF
TRBV24-1 17 CATSDPGLAGNTGELFF